This T cell receptor beta chain was identified in a study of radiation and T cells in renal cell carcinoma (dated by TCRdb to 2020 to 2022). Describing the broader study: In total, 50 to 55 samples underwent TCR beta sequencing: about 25 tumors plus 27 peripheral blood samples. The final blood draw was performed at 4 weeks after radiation, at the same time as nephrectomy. In the approximately 57 samples combined, some 4,000,000 unique CDR3 nucleotide sequences were found, encoding about 2,700,000 unique CDR3 amino acid sequences. Points the paper makes about the study in general: Blood repertoire dynamics were not followed beyond 4 weeks after treatment. The single-armed trial design could not address effects of radiation dose or scheduling on the TCR repertoire. Because pretreatment tumor biopsies were not available, the baseline intratumoral presence of clonotypes could not be determined. An increase in top tumor clonotypes in blood was observed from baseline to 2 weeks post-radiation, followed by contraction by 4 weeks, which was taken to suggest transient expansion of tumor-resident clones.

In the paper's terms, the time point label means: blood 4 weeks post-SBRT, at nephrectomy. The treatment or condition label on this specimen signifies: 15 Gy SBRT to primary tumor, nephrectomy 4 weeks later. Samples came from a clinical trial, in which primary renal cell carcinomas received 15 Gy stereotactic body radiation therapy followed by nephrectomy 4 weeks later. To follow tumor-enriched clonotypes, serial peripheral blood was collected from radiation-treated patients at baseline and at 2 weeks and 4 weeks after SBRT. All patients had renal cell carcinoma with clear cell pathology. Genomic DNA for TCR sequencing was prepared using the QIAamp DNA Blood Mini Kit (Qiagen). Samples were included in the analyses only if all quality control checks were passed. The table lists this clone with a few counts. Its antigen specificity is not known. Within one base of it there is no much larger clone, and no base qualities were kept.

TCR beta libraries were generated from genomic DNA with the immunoSEQ kit, following the manufacturer's recommendations. To prepare the libraries, a first multiplex PCR with proprietary primers was run, followed by a second PCR that added unique barcodes, and a bead cleanup was done after each round. Each sample batch included a kit-provided positive control reaction and a negative control reaction. The final libraries underwent checking on an Agilent 4200 TapeStation D1000 ScreenTape, volumetric pooling, and quantification by qPCR. Sequencing was performed on an Illumina NextSeq500 with a MidOutput 150-cycle cartridge, and 156 Read1 and 15 Index1 cycles were run with kit custom primers. The pooled library was loaded at approximately 0.99 pM, and approximately 20% PhiX control was spiked in. As for how the authors treated the data: Vendor-processed data were analyzed in R, and a clonotype was defined as all T cells sharing the same CDR3 nucleotide sequence. For clone abundance analyses, frequencies were normalized to the 10,000 most abundant clones in each sample. Public T cell clones, which averaged fewer than five per sample, were removed prior to analysis. Tumor-enriched clonotypes and baseline blood-enriched clonotypes were defined as those with an abundance difference of at least 32-fold between compartments. A beta-binomial differential abundance model was applied to find clonotypes that expanded or contracted between blood time points. Tumor-blood repertoire similarity was measured with the Baroni-Urbani and Buser coefficient, and group comparisons used two-tailed Wilcoxon tests in R. TCRdb stores this immuneACCESS table with in-frame sequences only. Part of the clones is absent; in the studies checked, under half of the shortfall reflects unresolved V genes, and no reason is known for the rest. V, J and clone size are taken as reported in that table, and D and trimming were inferred from the DNA itself. The sample table holds tens of thousands of clones, of which 70% to 90% were seen once. The ten top clones hold roughly 2.2% of the sample.

From the cysteine through the phenylalanine, the CDR3 covers 16 amino acids. CDR3 DNA only is kept here, 48 bases in frame from base 1. V is trimmed back by 4 bases and J by 1 base, and the junction contains 9 bases that no gene match accounts for. Per the germline V gene, MGHRA is the CDR1 and YSYEKL is the CDR2. The TCR originated in a woman aged 60 to 75 with renal cell carcinoma. The rearrangement joined TRBV4-1 to TRBJ1-1, and 7 junction bases match TRBD1. The sample was blood, taken from a patient whose treatment included radiotherapy and nephrectomy. The CDR3 protein is CASSPNSGTANTEAFF. The sequence in DNA is TGCGCCAGCAGCCCAAACTCCGGGACAGCGAACACTGAAGCTTTCTTT.